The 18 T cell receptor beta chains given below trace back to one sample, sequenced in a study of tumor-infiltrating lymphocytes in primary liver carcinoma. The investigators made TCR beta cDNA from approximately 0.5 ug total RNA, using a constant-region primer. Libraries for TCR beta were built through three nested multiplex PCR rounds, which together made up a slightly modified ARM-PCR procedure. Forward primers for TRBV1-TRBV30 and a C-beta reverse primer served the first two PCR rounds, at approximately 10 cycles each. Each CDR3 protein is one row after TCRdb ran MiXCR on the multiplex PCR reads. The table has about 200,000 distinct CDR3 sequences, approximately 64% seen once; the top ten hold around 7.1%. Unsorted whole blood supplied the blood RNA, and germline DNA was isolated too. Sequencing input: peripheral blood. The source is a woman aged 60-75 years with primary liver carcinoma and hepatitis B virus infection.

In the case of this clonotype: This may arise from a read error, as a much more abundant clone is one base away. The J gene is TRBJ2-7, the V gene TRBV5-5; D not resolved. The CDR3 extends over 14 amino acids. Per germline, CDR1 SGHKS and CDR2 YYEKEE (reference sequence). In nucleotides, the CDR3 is TGTGTCAGCAGCTTTAGAGCGCATTCCTACGAGCAGTACTTC. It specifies CVSSFRAHSYEQYF.

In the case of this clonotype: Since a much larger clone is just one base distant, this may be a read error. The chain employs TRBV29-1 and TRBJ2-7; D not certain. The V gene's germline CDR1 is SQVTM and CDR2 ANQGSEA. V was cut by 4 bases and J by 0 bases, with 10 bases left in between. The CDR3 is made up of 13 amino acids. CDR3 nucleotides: TGCAGCGTTGGTCAGGCTCGCTCCTACGAGCAGTACTTC. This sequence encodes CSVGQARSYEQYF.

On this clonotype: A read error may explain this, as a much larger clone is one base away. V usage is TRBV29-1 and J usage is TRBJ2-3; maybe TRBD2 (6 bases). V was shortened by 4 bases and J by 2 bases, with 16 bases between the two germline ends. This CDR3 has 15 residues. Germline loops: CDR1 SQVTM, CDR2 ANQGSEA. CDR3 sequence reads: CSVGGGAGITDTQYF. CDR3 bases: TGCAGCGTTGGGGGCGGGGCCGGCATCACAGATACGCAGTATTTT.

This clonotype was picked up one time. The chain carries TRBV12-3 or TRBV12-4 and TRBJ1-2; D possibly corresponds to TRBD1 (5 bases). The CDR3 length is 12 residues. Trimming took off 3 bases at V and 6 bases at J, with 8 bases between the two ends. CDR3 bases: TGTGCCAGCAGTTTCCACAGGAATGGCTACACCTTC. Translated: CASSFHRNGYTF.

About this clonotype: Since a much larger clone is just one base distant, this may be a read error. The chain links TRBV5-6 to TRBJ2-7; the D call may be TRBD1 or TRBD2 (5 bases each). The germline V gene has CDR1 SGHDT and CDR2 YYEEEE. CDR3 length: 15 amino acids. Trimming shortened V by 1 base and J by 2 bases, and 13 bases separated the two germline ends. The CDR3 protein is CASSLQGPVAYEQYF. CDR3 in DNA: TGTGCCAGCAGCTTGCAGGGACCCGTGGCCTACGAGCAGTACTTC.

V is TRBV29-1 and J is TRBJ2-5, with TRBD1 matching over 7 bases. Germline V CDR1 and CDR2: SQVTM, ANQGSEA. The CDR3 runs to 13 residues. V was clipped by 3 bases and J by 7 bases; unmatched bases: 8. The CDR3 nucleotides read TGCAGCGTTGAGGCAGGGGGTGCGGCGACCCAGTACTTC. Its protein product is CSVEAGGAATQYF.

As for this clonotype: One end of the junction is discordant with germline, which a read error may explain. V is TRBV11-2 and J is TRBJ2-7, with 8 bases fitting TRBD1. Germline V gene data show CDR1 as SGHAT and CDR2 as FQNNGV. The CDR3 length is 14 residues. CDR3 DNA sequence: TGTGCCAGCAGCCCCGGGACAGGCTCCTACGAGCAGCACTTC. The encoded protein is CASSPGTGSYEQHF.

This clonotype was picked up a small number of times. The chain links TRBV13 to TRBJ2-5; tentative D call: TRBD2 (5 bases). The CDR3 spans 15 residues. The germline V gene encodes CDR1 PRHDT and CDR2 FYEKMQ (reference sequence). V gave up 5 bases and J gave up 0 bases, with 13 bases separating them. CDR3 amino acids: CASSPAGIHQETQYF. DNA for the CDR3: TGTGCCAGCAGCCCCGCCGGGATACACCAAGAGACCCAGTACTTC.

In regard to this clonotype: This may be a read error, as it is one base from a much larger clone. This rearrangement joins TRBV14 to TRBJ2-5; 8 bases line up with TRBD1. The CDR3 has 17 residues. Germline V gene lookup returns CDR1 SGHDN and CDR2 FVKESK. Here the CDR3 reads CASSQDPYRGSQGTQYF. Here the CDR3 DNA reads TGTGCCAGCAGCCAAGACCCCTACAGGGGGTCCCAAGGGACCCAGTACTTC.

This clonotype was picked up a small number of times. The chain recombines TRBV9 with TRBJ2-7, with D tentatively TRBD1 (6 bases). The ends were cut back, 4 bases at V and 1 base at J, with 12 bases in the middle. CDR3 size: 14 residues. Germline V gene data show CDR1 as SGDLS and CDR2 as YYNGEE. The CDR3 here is CASSPQTGSYEQYF. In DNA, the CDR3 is TGTGCCAGCAGCCCCCAGACAGGATCCTACGAGCAGTACTTC.

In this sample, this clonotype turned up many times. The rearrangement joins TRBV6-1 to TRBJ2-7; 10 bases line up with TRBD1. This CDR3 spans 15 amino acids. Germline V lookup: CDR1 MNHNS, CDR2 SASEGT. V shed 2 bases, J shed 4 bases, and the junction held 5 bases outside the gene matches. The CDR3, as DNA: TGTGCCAGCAGTGAATATGGGACAGGGGTTTACGAGCAGTACTTC. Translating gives CASSEYGTGVYEQYF.

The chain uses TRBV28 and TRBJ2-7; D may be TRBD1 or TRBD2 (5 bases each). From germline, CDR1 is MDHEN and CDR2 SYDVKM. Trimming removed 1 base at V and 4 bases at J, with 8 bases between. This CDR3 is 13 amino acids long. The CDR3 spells CASSLFGGYEQYF. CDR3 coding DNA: TGTGCCAGCAGTTTATTTGGGGGATACGAGCAGTACTTC. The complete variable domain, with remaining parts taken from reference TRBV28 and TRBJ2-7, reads DVKVTQSSRYLVKRTGEKVFLECVQDMDHENMFWYRQDPGLGLRLIYFSYDVKMKEKGDIPEGYSVSREKKERFSLILESASTNQTSMYLCASSLFGGYEQYFGPGTRLTVT.

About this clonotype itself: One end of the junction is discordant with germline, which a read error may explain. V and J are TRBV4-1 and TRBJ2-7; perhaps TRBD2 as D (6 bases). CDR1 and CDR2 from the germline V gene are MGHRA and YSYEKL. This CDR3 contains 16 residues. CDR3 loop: CGSSQDRSGSSYKQYF. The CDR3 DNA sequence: TGCGGCAGCAGCCAAGATCGCAGCGGGTCCTCCTACAAGCAGTACTTC.

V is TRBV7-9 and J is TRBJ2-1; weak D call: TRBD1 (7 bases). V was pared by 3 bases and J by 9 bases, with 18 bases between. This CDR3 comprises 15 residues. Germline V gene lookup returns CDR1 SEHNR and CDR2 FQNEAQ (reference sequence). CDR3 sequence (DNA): TGTGCCAGCAGCTTGGAGGGGGCTAGGGACAGTGAGCAGTTCTTC. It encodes CASSLEGARDSEQFF.

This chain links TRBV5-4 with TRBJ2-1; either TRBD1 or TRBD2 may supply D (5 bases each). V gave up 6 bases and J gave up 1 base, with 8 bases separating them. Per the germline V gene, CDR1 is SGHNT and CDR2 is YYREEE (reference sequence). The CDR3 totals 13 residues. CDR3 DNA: TGTGCCAGCACGAGGGGTTCCTACAATGAGCAGTTCTTC. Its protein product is CASTRGSYNEQFF. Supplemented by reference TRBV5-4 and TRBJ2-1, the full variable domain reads ETGVTQSPTHLIKTRGQQVTLRCSSQSGHNTVSWYQQALGQGPQFIFQYYREEENGRGNFPPRFSGLQFPNYSSELNVNALELDDSALYLCASTRGSYNEQFFGPGTRLTVL.

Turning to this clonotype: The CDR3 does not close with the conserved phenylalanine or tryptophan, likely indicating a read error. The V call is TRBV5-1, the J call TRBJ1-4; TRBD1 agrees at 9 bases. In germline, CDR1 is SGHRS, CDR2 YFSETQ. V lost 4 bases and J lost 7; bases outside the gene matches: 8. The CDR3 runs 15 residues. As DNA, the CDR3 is TGCGCCAGCAGCCCGCCGGGACAGGGTGGTGAAAAACTGTTTCTT. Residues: CASSPPGQGGEKLFL.

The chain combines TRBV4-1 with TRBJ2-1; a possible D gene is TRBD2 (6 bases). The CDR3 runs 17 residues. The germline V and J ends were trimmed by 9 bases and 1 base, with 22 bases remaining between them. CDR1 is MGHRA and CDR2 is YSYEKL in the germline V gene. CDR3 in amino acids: CASGQGAGGGSYNEQFF. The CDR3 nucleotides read TGCGCCAGTGGCCAAGGGGCTGGGGGAGGTTCCTACAATGAGCAGTTCTTC.

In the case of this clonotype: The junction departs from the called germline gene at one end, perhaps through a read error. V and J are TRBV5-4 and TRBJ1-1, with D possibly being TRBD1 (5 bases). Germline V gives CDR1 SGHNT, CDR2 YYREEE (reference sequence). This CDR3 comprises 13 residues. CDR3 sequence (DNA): TGTGTCAGCAGCTTGGCCACAGGCACTGAAGCTTTCTTT. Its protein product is CVSSLATGTEAFF.